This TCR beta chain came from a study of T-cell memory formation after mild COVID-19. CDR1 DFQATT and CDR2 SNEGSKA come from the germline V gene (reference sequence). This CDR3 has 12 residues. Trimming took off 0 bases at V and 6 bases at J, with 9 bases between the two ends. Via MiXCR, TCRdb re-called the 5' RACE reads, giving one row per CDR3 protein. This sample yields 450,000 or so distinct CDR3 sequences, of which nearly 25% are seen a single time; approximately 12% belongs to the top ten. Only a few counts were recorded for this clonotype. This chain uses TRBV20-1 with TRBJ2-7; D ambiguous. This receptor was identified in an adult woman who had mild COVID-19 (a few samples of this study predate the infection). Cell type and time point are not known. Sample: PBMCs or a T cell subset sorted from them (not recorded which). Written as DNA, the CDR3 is TGCAGTGCTAGAGAGTCCAAGCCCGAGCAGTACTTC. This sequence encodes CSARESKPEQYF.